One and the same sample provided the 24 T cell receptor beta chains below, sequenced in a study of CD8+ T cells in alopecia areata. It was cDNA, reverse transcribed from extracted RNA, that served as the sequencing template. Here immunoSEQ multiplex PCR was the method, and the copy in TCRdb shows in-frame clones only, minus some. The data show around 130,000 clones, around 60% seen once. Sequences were derived from CD4+ T cells sorted from blood, sampled at week 0. The receptors were sampled from a human donor with alopecia areata.

The rearrangement links TRBV11-2 to TRBJ2-7; no definite D call. This CDR3 comprises 13 residues. With 0 bases removed from V and 4 bases from J, the gap between germline ends came to 7 bases. Germline values: CDR1 SGHAT, CDR2 FQNNGV. The CDR3 here is CASSLESTYEQYF. The DNA for the CDR3 is TGTGCCAGCAGCTTAGAAAGTACATACGAGCAGTACTTC.

V is TRBV30 and J is TRBJ2-3; possible D gene TRBD2, 5 bases. This CDR3 spans 11 amino acids. The germline gives CDR1 GTSNPN, CDR2 SVGIG (reference sequence). V lost 5 bases to trimming and J lost 5 bases, with 8 bases between them. The CDR3: CAWATIDTQYF. The CDR3 DNA is TGTGCCTGGGCGACTATAGATACGCAGTATTTT.

This clone was seen a single time. The chain is built from TRBV4-3 and TRBJ2-3; TRBD1 might be the D (5 bases). The CDR3 has 14 residues. Per the germline V gene, CDR1 is LGHNA and CDR2 is YSLEER. Deletions cut 0 bases from V and 4 bases from J, with 8 bases between. CDR3 bases: TGCGCCAGCAGCCAAGATCAGGGTCCAGATACGCAGTATTTT. As protein: CASSQDQGPDTQYF.

This clone showed up just a few times. The chain combines TRBV16 with TRBJ2-7; D possibly corresponds to TRBD1 (6 bases). CDR1 and CDR2 from the germline V gene are KGHSY and FQNENV. The CDR3 sequence is 14 residues long. The V end was cut by 2 bases, the J end by 6 bases, with 14 bases between. As DNA, the CDR3 is TGTGCCAGCAGCCAACACCTTCAGGGGAGCGAGCAGTACTTC. Its protein is CASSQHLQGSEQYF.

The chain carries TRBV7-8 and TRBJ2-5, with D possibly being TRBD2 (5 bases). Germline V gene data show CDR1 as SGHVS and CDR2 as FQNEAQ. The CDR3 has 14 residues. V was pared by 1 base and J by 2 bases, with 8 bases between. CDR3 bases: TGTGCCAGCAGCTTAGGGACTGGTCAAGAGACCCAGTACTTC. Protein: CASSLGTGQETQYF.

The chain links TRBV9 to TRBJ2-1; 9 nucleotides match TRBD2. This CDR3 has 15 residues. Per germline, CDR1 SGDLS and CDR2 YYNGEE. After removal of 0 bases from V and 8 bases from J, the junction contained 6 bases not matched to a gene. CDR3 residues: CASSVDVAGVHEQFF. CDR3 DNA sequence: TGTGCCAGCAGCGTAGACGTAGCGGGAGTCCATGAGCAGTTCTTC.

The V gene is TRBV5-6, the J gene TRBJ1-2; 7 bases match TRBD1. This CDR3 has 14 amino acids. Germline V gene sequence: CDR1 SGHDT, CDR2 YYEEEE. V lost 4 bases, J lost 5 bases, and 8 bases stayed unmatched. The CDR3, as DNA: TGTGCCAGCAGCAAACCGACAGGGAGGTATGGCTACACCTTC. It encodes CASSKPTGRYGYTF.

This rearrangement joins TRBV5-1 to TRBJ2-3; D remains ambiguous. CDR1 is SGHRS, CDR2 YFSETQ, per germline. With 4 bases removed from V and 5 bases from J, the gap between germline ends came to 11 bases. The CDR3 consists of 13 residues. The CDR3 loop reads CASSPKEKDTQYF. CDR3 DNA sequence: TGCGCCAGCAGCCCGAAAGAGAAAGATACGCAGTATTTT.

The chain combines TRBV29-1 with TRBJ2-7, with 7 bases aligning to TRBD1. CDR1 is SQVTM, CDR2 ANQGSEA, per germline. CDR3 size: 11 residues. The V gene end was trimmed by 7 bases and the J gene end by 8 bases; junction bases not matched to a gene: 8. In nucleotides, the CDR3 is TGCAGCGGCATCGACAGGGACCAGCAGTACTTC. Protein sequence: CSGIDRDQQYF.

This clone was seen a few times. This chain joins TRBV10-3 and TRBJ1-2; TRBD1 is a possible D gene (5 bases). Germline CDR1 and CDR2: ENHRY and SYGVKD. Trimming took 3 bases from V and 8 from J, leaving 13 bases between them. The CDR3 totals 13 residues. CDR3 protein: CAISERGAWGYTF. CDR3 DNA: TGTGCCATCAGTGAACGCGGGGCTTGGGGCTACACCTTC.

The genes are TRBV28 and TRBJ1-2, with D perhaps matching TRBD1 (5 bases). Trimming left V 6 bases short and J 4 bases short, with 15 bases between. The CDR3 sequence is 14 residues long. Germline V gene lookup returns CDR1 MDHEN and CDR2 SYDVKM. The CDR3 loop is CASSPGPDIYGYTF. As DNA, the CDR3 is TGTGCCAGCAGCCCGGGGCCCGACATCTATGGCTACACCTTC.

The V call is TRBV4-1, the J call TRBJ2-1; 9 bases are a match to TRBD2. The CDR3 has 16 amino acids. With V trimmed by 0 bases and J by 5 bases, 5 bases remained unmatched. Germline V lookup: CDR1 MGHRA, CDR2 YSYEKL. The CDR3 DNA is TGCGCCAGCAGCCAAGAGGTTGTAGCGGGGGACAATGAGCAGTTCTTC. As protein: CASSQEVVAGDNEQFF.

This chain connects TRBV9 to TRBJ2-2; maybe TRBD1 (5 bases). Germline assignment: CDR1 SGDLS and CDR2 YYNGEE. The CDR3 loop spans 16 amino acids. Trimming removed 4 bases from V and 5 bases from J, with 18 bases in between. The CDR3 nucleotides are TGTGCCAGCAGCCCCCGAAGCAGGGTGGGGACCGGGGAGCTGTTTTTT. The encoded protein is CASSPRSRVGTGELFF.

In its sample, this clone was seen a few times. This chain links TRBV7-9 with TRBJ2-6; 7 bases are a match to TRBD1. The J segment lost 2 bases and the V segment lost 6 bases, leaving 4 bases of the junction unmatched. CDR1 and CDR2 from the germline V gene are SEHNR and FQNEAQ (reference sequence). There are 15 residues in the CDR3. For the CDR3, the DNA is TGTGCCAGCAGTACCCAGGGGGCTGGGGCCAACGTCCTGACTTTC. Protein: CASSTQGAGANVLTF.

The chain uses TRBV5-1 and TRBJ1-6, with no clear D. Looked up from germline, CDR1 is SGHRS and CDR2 is YFSETQ. Trimming took 0 bases from V and 7 from J, leaving 11 bases between them. CDR3 length: 15 amino acids. In nucleotides, the CDR3 is TGCGCCAGCAGCTTGGGAGAGGGTATAAATTCACCCCTCCACTTT. Protein: CASSLGEGINSPLHF.

This chain links TRBV5-1 with TRBJ1-3; D gene ambiguous. Germline CDR1 SGHRS, CDR2 YFSETQ. This CDR3 has 11 residues. Trimming left V 6 bases short and J 0 bases short, with 1 base between. The chain's CDR3 is CASISGNTIYF. In nucleotides, the CDR3 is TGCGCCAGCATCTCTGGAAACACCATATATTTT. Supplemented by reference TRBV5-1 and TRBJ1-3, the full variable domain reads KAGVTQTPRYLIKTRGQQVTLSCSPISGHRSVSWYQQTPGQGLQFLFEYFSETQRNKGNFPGRFSGRQFSNSRSEMNVSTLELGDSALYLCASISGNTIYFGEGSWLTVV.

This clone was counted between two and nine times. This chain uses TRBV19 with TRBJ1-5, with TRBD1 matching over 9 bases. V dropped 4 bases and J dropped 1; count of bases not matched to a gene: 5. Germline assignment: CDR1 LNHDA and CDR2 SQIVND (reference sequence). The CDR3 totals 16 residues. The CDR3: CASSTTGGVSNQPQHF. The CDR3, as DNA: TGTGCCAGTAGTACCACAGGGGGCGTGAGCAATCAGCCCCAGCATTTT.

The chain uses TRBV5-1 and TRBJ2-1, with 9 bases aligning to TRBD1. Trimming cost V 4 bases and J 7 bases; bases outside gene matches: 6. Per the germline V gene, CDR1 is SGHRS and CDR2 is YFSETQ. This CDR3 is built from 14 residues. The CDR3 sequence: CASSPGQGGNEQFF. CDR3 bases: TGCGCCAGCAGCCCGGGACAGGGAGGGAATGAGCAGTTCTTC.

For the CDR3, the DNA is TGTGCCAGCAGGCCGGACGACAGGATATCCTACGAGCAGTACTTC. Amino acids: CASRPDDRISYEQYF. The chain employs TRBV5-6 and TRBJ2-7; TRBD1 is a possible D gene (6 bases). CDR1 SGHDT and CDR2 YYEEEE come from the germline V gene. The CDR3 runs 15 residues. Between the trimmed V and J ends, which lost 5 bases and 1 base, there was a span of 16 bases.

This clone was found a few times. V is TRBV6-5 and J is TRBJ2-3; D uncertain. The CDR3 runs 13 residues. Trimming shortened V by 0 bases and J by 5 bases, and 6 bases separated the two germline ends. CDR1 is MNHEY and CDR2 is SVGAGI in the germline V gene. The DNA of the CDR3 is TGTGCCAGCAGTTACTCCCGGCTAGATACGCAGTATTTT. Its protein product is CASSYSRLDTQYF.

J is TRBJ1-5 and V is TRBV19, with 9 nucleotides matching TRBD1. The CDR3 has 15 residues. Germline lookup yields CDR1 LNHDA and CDR2 SQIVND (reference sequence). V lost 3 bases, J lost 6 bases, and 6 bases stayed unmatched. The CDR3 spells CASSIGTGRVQPQHF. CDR3 coding DNA: TGTGCCAGTAGTATCGGGACAGGGAGGGTTCAGCCCCAGCATTTT.

The table lists this clone with a few counts. V is TRBV19 and J is TRBJ2-1; D gene ambiguous. The CDR3 is made up of 15 amino acids. The V and J ends lost 2 bases and 4 bases respectively, with 12 bases between them. CDR1 and CDR2 (germline): LNHDA, SQIVND (reference sequence). The CDR3 reads CASSITAVRYNEQFF. The CDR3 coding sequence is TGTGCCAGTAGTATAACCGCCGTTCGGTACAATGAGCAGTTCTTC.

The CDR3 sequence: CASSEVGGGLGTDTQYF. The CDR3 DNA sequence: TGTGCCAGCAGTGAAGTGGGGGGGGGACTAGGCACAGATACGCAGTATTTT. The chain combines TRBV6-1 with TRBJ2-3; 8 bases fit TRBD2. Germline CDR1 and CDR2: MNHNS and SASEGT. The CDR3 is made up of 17 amino acids. The ends lost 1 base at V and 1 base at J; junction bases unmatched: 7.

This clone was observed a few times. The chain recombines TRBV25-1 with TRBJ1-4; unclear D gene. Germline V gene sequence: CDR1 MGHDK, CDR2 SYGVNS. V dropped 5 bases and J dropped 0 bases, with 16 bases sitting between them. The CDR3 runs to 17 residues. CDR3 bases: TGTGCCAGCAGTTATAGTCGCGAAAGCGCAACTAATGAAAAACTGTTTTTT. It translates to CASSYSRESATNEKLFF.